The 30 T cell receptor beta chains reported below all come from one sample, sequenced in a study of blood T cell repertoires in COVID-19. Only in-frame clones appear in the TCRdb table, and some are missing; sequencing was by immunoSEQ multiplex PCR. The sample records about 180,000 clones, 88% being singletons. The sample comprised peripheral blood. The receptors derive from a woman in her 30s with acute or convalescent COVID-19.

This clone was found once. J is TRBJ2-1 and V is TRBV30, with TRBD1 identical over 8 bases. The CDR3 contains 16 residues. Germline lookup yields CDR1 GTSNPN and CDR2 SVGIG (reference sequence). V shed 1 base and J 3 bases; nucleotides not matched to a gene: 8. The CDR3 bases are TGTGCCTGGAGTGGACCTACAGGGGGTAACTACAATGAGCAGTTCTTC. Translating gives CAWSGPTGGNYNEQFF.

J is TRBJ2-1 and V is TRBV5-1, with D possibly being TRBD1 (6 bases). The CDR3 sequence is 16 residues long. Trimming shortened V by 1 base and J by 1 base, and 12 bases separated the two germline ends. CDR1 and CDR2 from the germline V gene are SGHRS and YFSETQ. In DNA form, the CDR3 reads TGCGCCAGCAGCTTGTTACAGGACAGTTCCTACAATGAGCAGTTCTTC. It encodes CASSLLQDSSYNEQFF.

The CDR3 loop is CASSLARVLRDNEQFF. The CDR3 coding sequence is TGTGCCAGCAGCTTAGCGCGGGTCCTACGGGACAATGAGCAGTTCTTC. The rearrangement uses TRBV7-8 and TRBJ2-1; tentatively, D is TRBD2 (5 bases). The CDR3 runs 16 residues. Between the trimmed V and J ends, which lost 0 bases and 5 bases, there was a span of 14 bases. Germline loops: CDR1 SGHVS, CDR2 FQNEAQ. The full variable domain, completed using reference TRBV7-8 and TRBJ2-1, is GAGVSQSPRYKVAKRGQDVALRCDPISGHVSLFWYQQALGQGPEFLTYFQNEAQLDKSGLPSDRFFAERPEGSVSTLKIQRTQQEDSAVYLCASSLARVLRDNEQFFGPGTRLTVL.

The chain has TRBV11-3 and TRBJ2-1, with 9 bases aligning to TRBD1. The CDR3 runs 15 residues. The germline CDR1 and CDR2 sequences are SGHNT and YENEEA. The V segment lost 5 bases and the J segment 2 bases; nucleotides outside the gene matches: 4. CDR3 residues: CASSAGTGPYNEQFF. CDR3 DNA sequence: TGTGCCAGCAGCGCCGGGACAGGGCCCTACAATGAGCAGTTCTTC.

The J gene is TRBJ2-2, the V gene TRBV7-9; perhaps TRBD2 as D (5 bases). CDR3 length equals 14 residues. The V and J ends lost 3 bases and 2 bases respectively, with 7 bases between them. Germline values: CDR1 SEHNR, CDR2 FQNEAQ (reference sequence). The CDR3 protein is CASSFEGNTGELFF. The CDR3 nucleotides read TGTGCCAGCAGCTTTGAGGGAAACACCGGGGAGCTGTTTTTT.

The rearrangement joins TRBV4-1 to TRBJ2-3, with 16 bases aligning to TRBD2. Germline V CDR1 and CDR2: MGHRA, YSYEKL. J gave up 6 bases and V 4 bases, and 7 bases lay outside the gene matches. The CDR3 extends over 17 amino acids. CDR3 sequence reads: CASSPGLAGGPEDTQYF. Here the CDR3 DNA reads TGCGCCAGCAGCCCGGGACTAGCGGGAGGGCCGGAGGATACGCAGTATTTT.

This clone was picked up a small number of times. The chain employs TRBV2 and TRBJ2-7; D may be TRBD2 (5 bases). Germline assignment: CDR1 SNHLY and CDR2 FYNNEI. V was clipped by 9 bases and J by 8 bases, with 23 bases between them. The CDR3 extends over 14 amino acids. The CDR3 sequence: CASILTDQAGKQYF. In DNA, the CDR3 is TGTGCCAGTATACTTACCGACCAGGCGGGTAAGCAGTACTTC.

V gene TRBV28 combines with J gene TRBJ1-2, with a weak D call TRBD1 (6 bases). The V and J ends lost 4 bases and 2 bases respectively, with 14 bases between them. Germline V CDR1 and CDR2: MDHEN, SYDVKM. The CDR3 runs 15 residues. The CDR3 coding sequence is TGTGCCAGCAGTTCAACCGGGACAAACAACTATGGCTACACCTTC. Protein sequence: CASSSTGTNNYGYTF.

The chain couples TRBV5-6 to TRBJ2-7, with 10 bases fitting TRBD2. Looked up from germline, CDR1 is SGHDT and CDR2 is YYEEEE. V lost 0 bases to trimming and J lost 3 bases; unmatched junction nucleotides: 3. CDR3 length equals 15 residues. As DNA, the CDR3 is TGTGCCAGCAGCTTGGGGTCTAGCGGGAGCTACGAGCAGTACTTC. The encoded protein is CASSLGSSGSYEQYF.

The J gene is TRBJ1-3, the V gene TRBV6-5; 11 positions agree with TRBD1. Per the germline V gene, CDR1 is MNHEY and CDR2 is SVGAGI. There are 15 residues in the CDR3. With V trimmed by 8 bases and J by 7 bases, 10 bases remained unmatched. CDR3 protein: CASLFGQGARNTIYF. CDR3 in DNA: TGTGCCAGCCTCTTTGGACAGGGGGCGCGGAACACCATATATTTT.

The J gene is TRBJ1-1, the V gene TRBV15; tentatively, D is TRBD1 (6 bases). Germline V gene sequence: CDR1 LNHNV, CDR2 YYDKDF (reference sequence). CDR3 length: 13 amino acids. With 3 bases removed from V and 8 bases from J, the gap between germline ends came to 13 bases. CDR3 bases: TGTGCCACCAGCAGCGTTTGGACAGCAGAAGCTTTCTTT. Translation gives CATSSVWTAEAFF.

This chain connects TRBV4-2 to TRBJ1-3; D is perhaps TRBD1 (5 bases). Trimming pared 3 bases from V and 0 bases from J, leaving 12 bases between. Germline V lookup: CDR1 LGHNA, CDR2 YNFKEQ. The CDR3 length is 16 residues. The DNA of the CDR3 is TGTGCCAGCAGCCATAATGCGGGACCCTCTGGAAACACCATATATTTT. Amino acid sequence: CASSHNAGPSGNTIYF.

V is TRBV10-2 and J is TRBJ1-5; D may be TRBD1 (5 bases). V lost 5 bases and J 7 bases, leaving 9 bases between the germline ends. This CDR3 contains 12 residues. Germline V gene sequence: CDR1 WSHSY, CDR2 SAAADI. In DNA, the CDR3 is TGCGCCAGCAGTCAGGGAAGCCAGCCCCAGCATTTT. This codes for CASSQGSQPQHF.

V and J are TRBV6-1 and TRBJ2-5; possible D gene TRBD1, 5 bases. V lost 2 bases and J lost 7, with 17 bases in between. Looked up from germline, CDR1 is MNHNS and CDR2 is SASEGT. This CDR3 has 15 residues. CDR3: CASSEIRGWLRTQYF. The CDR3 coding sequence is TGTGCCAGCAGTGAAATAAGGGGCTGGTTAAGGACCCAGTACTTC.

CDR3: CASSSFPGQGVGYTF. For the CDR3, the DNA is TGTGCCAGCAGCTCCTTCCCGGGACAGGGGGTTGGCTACACCTTC. V gene TRBV7-2 combines with J gene TRBJ1-2; TRBD1 agrees at 11 bases. Germline CDR1 is SGHTA and CDR2 is FQGNSA. This CDR3 region has 15 residues. J gave up 7 bases and V 4 bases, and 8 bases lay outside the gene matches.

V is TRBV2 and J is TRBJ1-1; D remains unclear. The germline CDR1 and CDR2 sequences are SNHLY and FYNNEI. The CDR3 has 10 residues. Deletions cut 3 bases from V and 8 bases from J, with 4 bases between. The CDR3 coding sequence is TGTGCCAGCAGTGACCGGGAAGCTTTCTTT. Amino acid sequence: CASSDREAFF.

A single count supports this clone. The chain combines TRBV7-9 with TRBJ2-1; TRBD2 agrees at 8 bases. The ends lost 5 bases at V and 2 bases at J; junction bases unmatched: 5. This CDR3 is built from 15 residues. Germline V gives CDR1 SEHNR, CDR2 FQNEAQ (reference sequence). The CDR3, as DNA: TGTGCCAGCAGCAAACCGGGACTAGCCTACAATGAGCAGTTCTTC. Amino acids: CASSKPGLAYNEQFF.

This clone was seen once. CDR3 DNA sequence: TGTGCCTGGAGTGTCTTTGAGACCGTAGGACACTCTGGAAACACCATATATTTT. It codes for CAWSVFETVGHSGNTIYF. The J gene is TRBJ1-3, the V gene TRBV30, with D perhaps matching TRBD1 (5 bases). This CDR3 has 18 amino acids. Per the germline V gene, CDR1 is GTSNPN and CDR2 is SVGIG (reference sequence). V was shortened by 0 bases and J by 0 bases, with 18 bases between the two germline ends.

The chain combines TRBV30 with TRBJ1-1, with 8 bases that match TRBD1. Losses at the gene ends were 3 bases for V and 3 bases for J; bases not matched to a gene: 0. From germline, CDR1 is GTSNPN and CDR2 SVGIG (reference sequence). CDR3 size: 12 residues. The CDR3 nucleotides read TGTGCCTGGAGGACAGGGGACACTGAAGCTTTCTTT. It is translated as CAWRTGDTEAFF.

V is TRBV11-2 and J is TRBJ2-7, with TRBD2 as a possible D gene (6 bases). V lost 1 base, J lost 1 base, and 11 bases lay in between. Germline V gene sequence: CDR1 SGHAT, CDR2 FQNNGV. There are 15 residues in the CDR3. The DNA for the CDR3 is TGTGCCAGCAGCTTAGTCGGGAGTATTTCCTACGAGCAGTACTTC. Its translation: CASSLVGSISYEQYF.

The J gene is TRBJ2-3, the V gene TRBV9; D is possibly TRBD2 (5 bases). Germline V gene lookup returns CDR1 SGDLS and CDR2 YYNGEE. The CDR3 loop spans 15 amino acids. The V gene lost 7 bases and the J gene lost 2 bases, with 17 bases spanning the gap. In DNA form, the CDR3 reads TGTGCCAGCGGTCCGGAAGGGAGTTTCACAGATACGCAGTATTTT. Protein sequence: CASGPEGSFTDTQYF.

The chain employs TRBV7-9 and TRBJ1-5; D is uncertain. The CDR3 is 12 amino acids. Germline V gene sequence: CDR1 SEHNR, CDR2 FQNEAQ (reference sequence). Trimming cost V 2 bases and J 4 bases, with 3 bases left between them. Here the CDR3 DNA reads TGTGCCAGCAGCTTATTAAATCAGCCCCAGCATTTT. It is translated as CASSLLNQPQHF.

The genes are TRBV28 and TRBJ2-2; D may be TRBD2 (6 bases). This CDR3 contains 14 residues. V was pared by 6 bases and J by 7 bases, with 15 bases between. Germline CDR1 reads MDHEN; CDR2 reads SYDVKM. The CDR3 reads CASSDGTESGELFF. CDR3 nucleotides: TGTGCCAGCAGCGACGGGACTGAAAGCGGGGAGCTGTTTTTT.

CDR3 residues: CASSLRQGWYEQYF. The CDR3 region has the DNA TGTGCCAGCAGCCTCCGACAGGGATGGTACGAGCAGTACTTC. The V call is TRBV3-1 (or the pseudogene TRBV3-2), the J call TRBJ2-7; 7 bases map to TRBD1. V gave up 4 bases and J gave up 4 bases; unmatched junction bases: 7. This CDR3 is built from 14 residues. The germline CDR1 and CDR2 sequences are LGHDT and YNNKEL (reference sequence).

CDR3 nucleotides: TGCGCCAGCAGCTTGGGACAGGTCGGCTACGAGCAGTACTTC. Its translation is CASSLGQVGYEQYF. This chain connects TRBV5-1 to TRBJ2-7, with a weak D call TRBD1 (6 bases). The germline V gene encodes CDR1 SGHRS and CDR2 YFSETQ. This CDR3 comprises 14 residues. V gave up 0 bases and J gave up 3 bases, with 10 bases separating them.

This rearrangement joins TRBV19 to TRBJ2-1; weak D call: TRBD2 (6 bases). CDR1 is LNHDA and CDR2 is SQIVND in the germline V gene (reference sequence). V was pared by 10 bases and J by 2 bases, with 30 bases between. This CDR3 spans 19 amino acids. The CDR3 loop reads CAIPPSSSGRRLTYNEQFF. CDR3 bases: TGTGCCATCCCTCCGTCTAGTTCGGGGAGGCGACTTACCTACAATGAGCAGTTCTTC. Based on the CDR3 plus reference TRBV19 and TRBJ2-1, the full variable domain is DGGITQSPKYLFRKEGQNVTLSCEQNLNHDAMYWYRQDPGQGLRLIYYSQIVNDFQKGDIAEGYSVSREKKESFPLTVTSAQKNPTAFYLCAIPPSSSGRRLTYNEQFFGPGTRLTVL.

This sequence joins TRBV28 and TRBJ2-1; 7 bases are shared with TRBD1. Germline CDR1 MDHEN, CDR2 SYDVKM. The CDR3 length is 15 residues. J was trimmed by 4 bases and V by 5 bases; bases with no gene match: 8. The CDR3 sequence: CASSMRQGGYNEQFF. CDR3 bases: TGTGCCAGCAGTATGCGACAGGGCGGATACAATGAGCAGTTCTTC.

This clone was detected only once. The chain is built from TRBV28 and TRBJ1-1, with a possible D match to TRBD1 (5 bases). V lost 6 bases to trimming and J lost 4 bases, with 15 bases between them. The CDR3 is 14 residues long. CDR1 and CDR2 (germline): MDHEN, SYDVKM. CDR3 protein: CASSQPGGGTEAFF. CDR3 bases: TGTGCCAGCAGCCAACCCGGGGGGGGCACTGAAGCTTTCTTT.

The chain recombines TRBV27 with TRBJ2-1; D is possibly TRBD2 (6 bases). This CDR3 contains 16 residues. Between the trimmed V and J ends, which lost 8 bases and 8 bases, there was a span of 25 bases. CDR1 is MNHEY and CDR2 is SMNVEV in the germline V gene (reference sequence). CDR3 coding DNA: TGTGCCAGCTCTTTCGGAGCGGGCCACATTAGGGATGAGCAGTTCTTC. This translates into CASSFGAGHIRDEQFF.

V and J are TRBV5-1 and TRBJ2-1; D gene uncertain. Germline V gene data show CDR1 as SGHRS and CDR2 as YFSETQ. The V end was cut by 0 bases, the J end by 8 bases, with 12 bases between. The CDR3 is 14 residues long. The CDR3 nucleotides read TGCGCCAGCAGCTTGGGTGCGGCCAGCGATGAGCAGTTCTTC. It yields the protein CASSLGAASDEQFF. The variable domain in full, with the rest retrieved from reference TRBV5-1 and TRBJ2-1, is KAGVTQTPRYLIKTRGQQVTLSCSPISGHRSVSWYQQTPGQGLQFLFEYFSETQRNKGNFPGRFSGRQFSNSRSEMNVSTLELGDSALYLCASSLGAASDEQFFGPGTRLTVL.